These 26 T cell receptor beta chains originate from one sample sequenced in a study of beta chain features in type 1 diabetes. Of the isolated RNA, all was reverse transcribed, and so the sequenced material was expressed TCRB transcripts. Assay: immunoSEQ multiplex PCR; the TCRdb copy retains only in-frame clones and omits some. The data contain some 900,000 clones, about 17% of them singletons. The specimen was naive CD4+ T cells from blood. The receptors shown here come from a woman under 30 in good health.

The J gene is TRBJ2-7, the V gene TRBV7-2; no reliable D call. Looked up from germline, CDR1 is SGHTA and CDR2 is FQGNSA. Trimming pared 1 base from V and 0 bases from J, leaving 13 bases between. This CDR3 region has 16 residues. The CDR3 is CASSLEVWSSSYEQYF. In DNA form, the CDR3 reads TGTGCCAGCAGCTTAGAGGTTTGGTCGAGCTCCTACGAGCAGTACTTC.

The chain is built from TRBV9 and TRBJ1-2; D is unresolved. CDR3 size: 13 residues. Germline CDR1 is SGDLS and CDR2 is YYNGEE. V was pared by 0 bases and J by 2 bases, with 5 bases between. CDR3 in amino acids: CASSVDQNYGYTF. In nucleotides, the CDR3 is TGTGCCAGCAGCGTAGACCAAAACTATGGCTACACCTTC.

The chain has TRBV4-1 and TRBJ1-4; TRBD1 matches 9 bases. CDR3 length: 15 amino acids. The V segment lost 4 bases and the J segment 8 bases; nucleotides outside the gene matches: 8. Germline CDR1 and CDR2: MGHRA and YSYEKL. CDR3 in DNA: TGCGCCAGCAGCCTAAAGGGACAGGGCCGCGAAAAACTGTTTTTT. Encoded protein: CASSLKGQGREKLFF.

CDR3 region: CASSPRAAGVLSYEQYF. In nucleotides, the CDR3 is TGTGCCAGCAGCCCACGGGCAGCGGGAGTCCTCTCCTACGAGCAGTACTTC. This rearrangement joins TRBV27 to TRBJ2-7, with 8 bases that match TRBD2. This CDR3 spans 17 amino acids. The V gene end was trimmed by 6 bases and the J gene end by 0 bases; junction bases not matched to a gene: 13. Per germline, CDR1 MNHEY and CDR2 SMNVEV (reference sequence).

The J gene is TRBJ2-5, the V gene TRBV2; maybe TRBD2 (5 bases). The V end lost 7 bases, the J end lost 5 bases, and 14 bases lay between the germline ends. The CDR3 length is 13 residues. Germline V gives CDR1 SNHLY, CDR2 FYNNEI. CDR3 in DNA: TGTGCCAGCAAGCTAGCCCGCTGGGAGACCCAGTACTTC. Residues: CASKLARWETQYF.

This clone has only a few counts. The V and J genes are TRBV10-3 and TRBJ2-1; 10 bases match TRBD2. The CDR3 runs to 14 residues. CDR1 and CDR2 (germline): ENHRY, SYGVKD. Germline trimming cut 7 bases from V and 10 bases from J; bases unmatched to any gene: 10. The DNA of the CDR3 is TGTGCCATCACAAGCGGGAGGGCCGGAGAGGAGCAGTTCTTC. It translates to CAITSGRAGEEQFF.

The V gene is TRBV19, the J gene TRBJ1-2; D is perhaps TRBD1 (5 bases). V shed 5 bases and J shed 6 bases, with 22 bases lying between them. CDR3 length equals 16 residues. Germline V gives CDR1 LNHDA, CDR2 SQIVND (reference sequence). The CDR3 region is CASSFRDRATINGYTF. The CDR3 nucleotides are TGTGCCAGTAGTTTCCGGGACCGCGCGACGATTAATGGCTACACCTTC.

The chain combines TRBV28 with TRBJ2-2, with TRBD2 matching over 7 bases. J gave up 4 bases and V 9 bases, and 11 bases lay outside the gene matches. The CDR3 totals 15 residues. CDR1 is MDHEN and CDR2 is SYDVKM in the germline V gene. The CDR3 coding sequence is TGTGCCAGTAATTCCCTAGCGGTGGGCACCGGGGAGCTGTTTTTT. Amino acid sequence: CASNSLAVGTGELFF.

This clone was seen only a few times. The V gene is TRBV7-8, the J gene TRBJ2-7; TRBD1 matches at 7 bases. This CDR3 has 14 residues. Losses at the gene ends were 4 bases for V and 3 bases for J; bases not matched to a gene: 6. Germline V gene data show CDR1 as SGHVS and CDR2 as FQNEAQ. CDR3 sequence reads: CASSYRDSYYEQYF. The CDR3 coding sequence is TGTGCCAGCAGCTACCGGGACAGTTACTACGAGCAGTACTTC.

This clone was seen a handful of times. The chain links TRBV10-3 to TRBJ1-2, with D hard to call. Between the trimmed V and J ends, which lost 0 bases and 7 bases, there was a span of 12 bases. From germline, CDR1 is ENHRY and CDR2 SYGVKD. The CDR3 is 14 amino acids. The CDR3 DNA follows: TGTGCCATCAGTGAGTCGATCCGGGTGCTTGGCTACACCTTC. It translates to CAISESIRVLGYTF.

V usage is TRBV7-4 and J usage is TRBJ1-5, with 7 nucleotides matching TRBD1. This CDR3 is built from 14 residues. After removal of 4 bases from V and 6 bases from J, the junction contained 6 bases not matched to a gene. Germline CDR1 SGHVT, CDR2 SQSDAQ. CDR3 loop: CASSCRGNRQPQHF. In DNA form, the CDR3 reads TGTGCCAGCAGCTGCAGGGGGAATCGTCAGCCCCAGCATTTT.

The chain carries TRBV2 and TRBJ2-2; 7 bases fit TRBD2. J gave up 4 bases and V 9 bases, and 11 bases lay outside the gene matches. The CDR3 is 15 residues long. CDR1 and CDR2 (germline): SNHLY, FYNNEI. CDR3 loop: CARRKDPSGTGELFF. As DNA, the CDR3 is TGTGCCAGGAGAAAGGATCCTAGCGGCACCGGGGAGCTGTTTTTT.

The rearrangement joins TRBV28 to TRBJ2-5; 7 bases line up with TRBD1. V lost 6 bases, J lost 5 bases, and 6 bases stayed unmatched. The CDR3 length is 13 residues. CDR1 and CDR2 (germline): MDHEN, SYDVKM. The CDR3 coding sequence is TGTGCCAGCAGAACAGGGGTAATGGAGACCCAGTACTTC. Protein: CASRTGVMETQYF.

This clone turned up a few times. Germline is not matched at one junction end, which may reflect a read error. The J gene is TRBJ1-4, the V gene TRBV7-7; unclear D gene. This CDR3 is 13 amino acids long. Germline CDR1 SSHAT, CDR2 FNYEAQ (reference sequence). CDR3 nucleotide sequence: TGTGCTAGCAGCGCCAGCCCGGGGGAAAAACTGTTTTTT. It specifies CASSASPGEKLFF.

This clone appeared a single time. The chain couples TRBV6-1 to TRBJ2-7; 13 bases are shared with TRBD2. Germline V CDR1 and CDR2: MNHNS, SASEGT. The CDR3 loop spans 14 amino acids. The ends lost 7 bases at V and 3 bases at J; junction bases unmatched: 3. CDR3 sequence (DNA): TGTGCCAGCACCAGGACTAGCGGGAGCTACGAGCAGTACTTC. It encodes CASTRTSGSYEQYF.

This clone was counted a few times. V usage is TRBV5-1 and J usage is TRBJ2-3; D may correspond to TRBD1 or TRBD2 (5 bases each). Germline lookup yields CDR1 SGHRS and CDR2 YFSETQ. Trimming removed 0 bases from V and 4 bases from J, with 12 bases in between. The CDR3 runs to 15 residues. CDR3 residues: CASSLETRGADTQYF. The CDR3 nucleotides read TGCGCCAGCAGCTTGGAAACTAGAGGGGCAGATACGCAGTATTTT.

This clone showed up just a few times. The V and J genes are TRBV10-3 and TRBJ1-2; possibly TRBD1 for D (5 bases). Per germline, CDR1 ENHRY and CDR2 SYGVKD. V was cut by 5 bases and J by 1 base, with 11 bases left in between. The CDR3 runs 14 residues. The CDR3 bases are TGTGCCATCAGTATGGGGCAGGATAACTATGGCTACACCTTC. Translated: CAISMGQDNYGYTF.

This clone was counted between two and nine times. The rearrangement uses TRBV7-2 and TRBJ2-7, with D tentatively TRBD1 or TRBD2 (5 bases each). V shed 3 bases and J shed 2 bases, with 20 bases lying between them. The CDR3 sequence is 17 residues long. CDR1 SGHTA and CDR2 FQGNSA come from the germline V gene. The CDR3 here is CASSLNREGPSTYEQYF. The DNA for the CDR3 is TGTGCCAGCAGCTTGAACCGAGAGGGACCGTCGACCTACGAGCAGTACTTC.

This clone occurred a few times. The chain uses TRBV7-8 and TRBJ2-3; D is uncertain. The germline gives CDR1 SGHVS, CDR2 FQNEAQ. The CDR3 consists of 15 residues. Trimming took 1 base from V and 2 from J, leaving 10 bases between them. In nucleotides, the CDR3 is TGTGCCAGCAGCTTAGAACCCAGGTCCACAGATACGCAGTATTTT. This sequence encodes CASSLEPRSTDTQYF.

Concerning this clone: The sample contains more than one DNA sequence encoding this CDR3. The gene calls are TRBV18 and TRBJ2-3; tentatively, D is TRBD1 (6 bases). The CDR3 consists of 15 residues. Trimming removed 3 bases at V and 0 bases at J, with 10 bases between. CDR1 and CDR2 from the germline V gene are KGHSH and LQKENI. CDR3 nucleotides: TGTGCCAGCTCACCCGGACAGACTAGCACAGATACGCAGTATTTT. This codes for CASSPGQTSTDTQYF.

The chain couples TRBV4-2 to TRBJ1-5; TRBD1 might be the D (5 bases). This CDR3 contains 16 residues. Deletions cut 0 bases from V and 6 bases from J, with 15 bases between. Germline V gene sequence: CDR1 LGHNA, CDR2 YNFKEQ. For the CDR3, the DNA is TGTGCCAGCAGCCAAGATTGGTCAGGGAGAGGTCAGCCCCAGCATTTT. Its protein is CASSQDWSGRGQPQHF.

The V gene is TRBV9, the J gene TRBJ2-1; 12 bases match TRBD2. Per the germline V gene, CDR1 is SGDLS and CDR2 is YYNGEE. This CDR3 comprises 16 residues. V lost 3 bases and J lost 10; bases outside the gene matches: 11. CDR3 sequence (DNA): TGTGCCAGCAGCGCCCGACTAGCGGGAGACCCTCTGGAGCAGTTCTTC. This gives the protein CASSARLAGDPLEQFF.

V usage is TRBV27 and J usage is TRBJ1-1; maybe TRBD1 (5 bases). V was cut by 5 bases and J by 5 bases, with 21 bases left in between. CDR3 length: 16 residues. Looked up from germline, CDR1 is MNHEY and CDR2 is SMNVEV (reference sequence). As DNA, the CDR3 is TGTGCCAGCAGTAAGAGCCTCACTGGGAGGGGAACTGAAGCTTTCTTT. It yields the protein CASSKSLTGRGTEAFF.

The chain recombines TRBV18 with TRBJ2-1; D unclear. CDR1 is KGHSH, CDR2 LQKENI, per germline. CDR3 size: 16 residues. Trimming pared 2 bases from V and 7 bases from J, leaving 18 bases between. The CDR3, as DNA: TGTGCCAGCTCACCATATCTTACTACACTCGGAAATGAGCAGTTCTTC. Protein sequence: CASSPYLTTLGNEQFF.

The CDR3 is CASSEERNQPQHF. CDR3 in DNA: TGTGCCAGCAGTGAGGAGAGGAATCAGCCCCAGCATTTT. This chain links TRBV6-6 with TRBJ1-5; no firm D call. This CDR3 region has 13 residues. Trimming took off 5 bases at V and 4 bases at J, with 9 bases between the two ends. Germline CDR1 and CDR2: MNHNY and SVGAGI (reference sequence).

This clone was seen more than once but under ten times. Other DNA sequences within the sample encode an identical CDR3. The chain employs TRBV25-1 and TRBJ2-1; 9 positions agree with TRBD2. With 6 bases clipped from V and 14 bases from J, the junction kept 5 bases outside the gene matches. This CDR3 contains 11 residues. Germline values: CDR1 MGHDK, CDR2 SYGVNS. The CDR3 nucleotides are TGTGCCAGCAGCTTTAGCGGGAGTGAGTTCTTC. Its protein is CASSFSGSEFF. The entire variable domain, with the rest obtained from reference TRBV25-1 and TRBJ2-1, is as follows: EADIYQTPRYLVIGTGKKITLECSQTMGHDKMYWYQQDPGMELHLIHYSYGVNSTEKGDLSSESTVSRIRTEHFPLTLESARPSHTSQYLCASSFSGSEFFGPGTRLTVL.